These 25 T cell receptor beta chains came from one sample sequenced in a study of blood T cell repertoires in COVID-19. This table comes from immunoSEQ multiplex PCR, and its TCRdb copy is limited to in-frame clones, with some not included. Here the sample spans over 100,000 clones, around 89% being singletons. Sequencing input: peripheral blood. Receptors originate from a man in his 60s with COVID-19, enrolled during active disease.

The genes are TRBV14 and TRBJ2-7; D gene uncertain. Germline CDR1 is SGHDN and CDR2 is FVKESK. Trimming stripped 0 bases from V and 7 bases from J, with 13 bases between. The CDR3 covers 14 residues. This CDR3 reads CASSQDQRDREQYF. The CDR3 nucleotides read TGTGCCAGCAGCCAAGATCAAAGAGATCGAGAGCAGTACTTC.

This clone was counted a few times. Additional DNA sequences in this sample encode the identical CDR3. The gene calls are TRBV6-5 and TRBJ1-2, with TRBD1 identical over 7 bases. From germline, CDR1 is MNHEY and CDR2 SVGAGI. The CDR3 has 12 amino acids. V lost 4 bases and J lost 7; bases outside the gene matches: 3. CDR3: CASSLNRGGYTF. Written as DNA, the CDR3 is TGTGCCAGCAGTTTAAACAGGGGTGGCTACACCTTC.

The rearrangement uses TRBV15 and TRBJ2-3; TRBD2 might be the D (5 bases). The CDR3 contains 13 residues. V was shortened by 3 bases and J by 1 base, with 5 bases between the two germline ends. The germline V gene encodes CDR1 LNHNV and CDR2 YYDKDF (reference sequence). In DNA, the CDR3 is TGTGCCACCAGCAGCGGGGGCACAGATACGCAGTATTTT. It translates to CATSSGGTDTQYF.

The chain combines TRBV3-1 (or the pseudogene TRBV3-2) with TRBJ1-2; 8 bases are a match to TRBD1. CDR1 is LGHDT, CDR2 YNNKEL, per germline (reference sequence). CDR3 length equals 14 residues. With 2 bases clipped from V and 5 bases from J, the junction kept 4 bases outside the gene matches. The CDR3 region is CASSQTGTGYGYTF. The CDR3 nucleotides read TGTGCCAGCAGCCAAACCGGGACAGGTTATGGCTACACCTTC.

This clone was detected once. The chain carries TRBV19 and TRBJ1-5; D not resolved. This CDR3 is 14 amino acids long. V lost 4 bases to trimming and J lost 11 bases, with 18 bases between them. Germline CDR1 reads LNHDA; CDR2 reads SQIVND (reference sequence). The CDR3 DNA sequence: TGTGCCAGTAGTACCTCCTCGGTCCGTGCATCCCAGCATTTT. It codes for CASSTSSVRASQHF.

The rearrangement joins TRBV6-5 to TRBJ2-7; tentative D call: TRBD2 (5 bases). The CDR3 is made up of 15 amino acids. Trimming took 2 bases from V and 5 from J, leaving 16 bases between them. Germline values: CDR1 MNHEY, CDR2 SVGAGI. The CDR3 sequence is CASSYAGKDWNEQYF. DNA for the CDR3: TGTGCCAGCAGTTACGCGGGTAAAGATTGGAACGAGCAGTACTTC.

V gene TRBV7-2 combines with J gene TRBJ1-4, with D unclear. CDR1 is SGHTA, CDR2 FQGNSA, per germline. This CDR3 is built from 16 residues. V was pared by 0 bases and J by 4 bases, with 12 bases between. The CDR3 region has the DNA TGTGCCAGCAGCTTAGCGAGCCGGTCTGGTAATGAAAAACTGTTTTTT. This gives the protein CASSLASRSGNEKLFF.

The chain carries TRBV6-5 and TRBJ2-4; 11 bases align to TRBD2. From germline, CDR1 is MNHEY and CDR2 SVGAGI. V lost 4 bases, J lost 7 bases, and 6 bases stayed unmatched. The CDR3 runs to 15 residues. The CDR3 loop is CASSSSGGSGNIQYF. The DNA for the CDR3 is TGTGCCAGCAGTTCTAGCGGGGGGTCGGGGAACATTCAGTACTTC.

As concerns this clone: The same CDR3 can be traced to other DNA sequences in this sample. V usage is TRBV18 and J usage is TRBJ1-3; D is perhaps TRBD1 (6 bases). Germline CDR1 and CDR2: KGHSH and LQKENI. V was shortened by 2 bases and J by 2 bases, with 7 bases between the two germline ends. The CDR3 is 14 amino acids. CDR3 amino acids: CASSPGGTGNTIYF. The DNA of the CDR3 is TGTGCCAGCTCACCAGGGGGCACTGGAAACACCATATATTTT.

The V gene is TRBV18, the J gene TRBJ1-2; weak D call: TRBD1 (5 bases). Trimming pared 2 bases from V and 3 bases from J, leaving 13 bases between. Germline V gene sequence: CDR1 KGHSH, CDR2 LQKENI. This CDR3 is 15 amino acids long. The CDR3 here is CASSPGAPPHYGYTF. CDR3 DNA sequence: TGTGCCAGCTCACCAGGGGCTCCTCCCCACTATGGCTACACCTTC. The full variable domain, with the rest looked up from reference TRBV18 and TRBJ1-2, is NAGVMQNPRHLVRRRGQEARLRCSPMKGHSHVYWYRQLPEEGLKFMVYLQKENIIDESGMPKERFSAEFPKEGPSILRIQQVVRGDSAAYFCASSPGAPPHYGYTFGSGTRLTVV.

The chain's CDR3 is CASSLARLAGTETQYF. CDR3 bases: TGTGCCAGCAGCTTAGCTAGACTAGCGGGGACCGAGACCCAGTACTTC. The gene calls are TRBV7-8 and TRBJ2-5; 11 bases are shared with TRBD2. With 0 bases clipped from V and 5 bases from J, the junction kept 5 bases outside the gene matches. Germline CDR1 is SGHVS and CDR2 is FQNEAQ. The CDR3 loop spans 16 amino acids. Using reference TRBV7-8 and TRBJ2-5 for the parts outside the CDR3, the full variable domain is GAGVSQSPRYKVAKRGQDVALRCDPISGHVSLFWYQQALGQGPEFLTYFQNEAQLDKSGLPSDRFFAERPEGSVSTLKIQRTQQEDSAVYLCASSLARLAGTETQYFGPGTRLLVL.

This rearrangement joins TRBV7-9 to TRBJ1-1; tentatively, D is TRBD1 (6 bases). The CDR3 consists of 15 residues. The germline CDR1 and CDR2 sequences are SEHNR and FQNEAQ (reference sequence). Deletions cut 3 bases from V and 0 bases from J, with 11 bases between. The CDR3 spells CASSFRGGMNTEAFF. CDR3 in DNA: TGTGCCAGCAGCTTCAGGGGAGGGATGAACACTGAAGCTTTCTTT.

The CDR3 loop reads CASSLSGLSNYGYTF. DNA for the CDR3: TGTGCCAGCAGCTTATCAGGGCTCTCTAACTATGGCTACACCTTC. The genes are TRBV7-9 and TRBJ1-2; possible D gene TRBD1, 5 bases. CDR1 and CDR2 (germline): SEHNR, FQNEAQ (reference sequence). Trimming left V 2 bases short and J 0 bases short, with 10 bases between. This CDR3 has 15 amino acids. Full variable domain (rest looked up from reference TRBV7-9 and TRBJ1-2): DTGVSQNPRHKITKRGQNVTFRCDPISEHNRLYWYRQTLGQGPEFLTYFQNEAQLEKSRLLSDRFSAERPKGSFSTLEIQRTEQGDSAMYLCASSLSGLSNYGYTFGSGTRLTVV.

V gene TRBV6-2 or TRBV6-3 combines with J gene TRBJ2-1; 10 nucleotides match TRBD1. CDR1 is MNHEY and CDR2 is SVGEGT in the germline V gene. J lost 4 bases, V lost 5 bases, and 5 bases had no gene match. The CDR3 contains 15 residues. The CDR3, as DNA: TGTGCCAGCAGTCTCCGGACAGGGGGATACAATGAGCAGTTCTTC. Its protein is CASSLRTGGYNEQFF.

The genes are TRBV27 and TRBJ1-2; 10 nucleotides match TRBD1. CDR3 size: 14 residues. The V segment lost 5 bases and the J segment 4 bases; nucleotides outside the gene matches: 4. The V gene's germline CDR1 is MNHEY and CDR2 SMNVEV (reference sequence). The CDR3 spells CASSQDRGGYGYTF. The CDR3, as DNA: TGTGCCAGCAGTCAGGACAGGGGGGGCTATGGCTACACCTTC.

DNA for the CDR3: TGTGCCAGCAGCGCTGGACAGGGACCGACCTACGAGCAGTACTTC. Translating it yields CASSAGQGPTYEQYF. V and J are TRBV9 and TRBJ2-7, with 8 bases lining up with TRBD1. V was clipped by 3 bases and J by 2 bases; unmatched bases: 7. Germline loops: CDR1 SGDLS, CDR2 YYNGEE. The CDR3 loop spans 15 amino acids.

V gene TRBV6-5 combines with J gene TRBJ2-1; TRBD2 agrees at 7 bases. Germline-derived CDR1 and CDR2 are MNHEY and SVGAGI. The CDR3 sequence is 16 residues long. V shed 0 bases, J shed 6 bases, and the junction held 8 bases outside the gene matches. The CDR3 here is CASSYSGGRRANEQFF. CDR3 sequence (DNA): TGTGCCAGCAGTTACTCCGGGGGGAGGCGTGCCAATGAGCAGTTCTTC.

The chain has TRBV29-1 and TRBJ1-2; D uncertain. The CDR3 totals 13 residues. Trimming pared 2 bases from V and 4 bases from J, leaving 11 bases between. Germline V CDR1 and CDR2: SQVTM, ANQGSEA. CDR3 sequence: CSVERQVGYGYTF. CDR3 DNA: TGCAGCGTTGAAAGGCAGGTGGGCTATGGCTACACCTTC.

This clone appeared once. The chain uses TRBV9 and TRBJ2-3; the match to TRBD2 covers 8 bases. The CDR3 contains 15 residues. The germline V gene encodes CDR1 SGDLS and CDR2 YYNGEE. Unmatched junction bases numbered 5, after V lost 4 bases and J lost 1 base. CDR3 residues: CASSPKAGGTDTQYF. The CDR3 DNA reads TGTGCCAGCAGCCCCAAAGCGGGGGGCACAGATACGCAGTATTTT.

The rearrangement uses TRBV27 and TRBJ2-3, with D hard to call. The CDR3 has 15 residues. Trimming pared 4 bases from V and 4 bases from J, leaving 15 bases between. Germline loops: CDR1 MNHEY, CDR2 SMNVEV (reference sequence). CDR3 in DNA: TGTGCCAGCAGTTGGTACTCCTCAAGTCCAGATACGCAGTATTTT. This sequence encodes CASSWYSSSPDTQYF.

This clone occurred a few times. CDR3 amino acids: CASSSRARGNQPQHF. CDR3 in DNA: TGTGCCAGTAGCTCGCGGGCTCGTGGCAATCAGCCCCAGCATTTT. This chain connects TRBV19 to TRBJ1-5; D is ambiguous. The CDR3 sequence is 15 residues long. CDR1 is LNHDA, CDR2 SQIVND, per germline (reference sequence). V lost 6 bases and J lost 2, with 14 bases in between.

The V call is TRBV28, the J call TRBJ2-2; D is unresolved. Per the germline V gene, CDR1 is MDHEN and CDR2 is SYDVKM. The length of the CDR3 is 15 residues. V was clipped by 3 bases and J by 4 bases, with 12 bases between them. The CDR3 is CASSFFPTVTGELFF. The CDR3 coding sequence is TGTGCCAGCAGTTTTTTCCCCACGGTCACCGGGGAGCTGTTTTTT.

This clone has just one count. The chain employs TRBV12-3 or TRBV12-4 and TRBJ1-2; D remains unclear. Deletions cut 3 bases from V and 6 bases from J, with 11 bases between. The CDR3 is made up of 13 amino acids. The CDR3 nucleotides read TGTGCCAGCAGTTTTGAGGGTCCGGATGGCTACACCTTC. The encoded protein is CASSFEGPDGYTF.

The chain joins TRBV5-4 to TRBJ2-7; tentatively, D is TRBD1 (5 bases). This CDR3 spans 11 amino acids. The ends were cut back, 4 bases at V and 7 bases at J, with 9 bases in the middle. CDR1 and CDR2 (germline): SGHNT, YYREEE (reference sequence). DNA of the CDR3: TGTGCCAGCAGCCTCTCAGGGGAGCAGTACTTC. Amino acids: CASSLSGEQYF.

This chain connects TRBV5-5 to TRBJ1-4; D is possibly TRBD1 (5 bases). Germline loops: CDR1 SGHKS, CDR2 YYEKEE (reference sequence). Trimming left V 2 bases short and J 3 bases short, with 14 bases between. This CDR3 contains 16 residues. This chain's CDR3 is CASSFDRPIANEKLFF. CDR3 DNA sequence: TGTGCCAGCAGCTTTGACAGACCGATTGCTAATGAAAAACTGTTTTTT.